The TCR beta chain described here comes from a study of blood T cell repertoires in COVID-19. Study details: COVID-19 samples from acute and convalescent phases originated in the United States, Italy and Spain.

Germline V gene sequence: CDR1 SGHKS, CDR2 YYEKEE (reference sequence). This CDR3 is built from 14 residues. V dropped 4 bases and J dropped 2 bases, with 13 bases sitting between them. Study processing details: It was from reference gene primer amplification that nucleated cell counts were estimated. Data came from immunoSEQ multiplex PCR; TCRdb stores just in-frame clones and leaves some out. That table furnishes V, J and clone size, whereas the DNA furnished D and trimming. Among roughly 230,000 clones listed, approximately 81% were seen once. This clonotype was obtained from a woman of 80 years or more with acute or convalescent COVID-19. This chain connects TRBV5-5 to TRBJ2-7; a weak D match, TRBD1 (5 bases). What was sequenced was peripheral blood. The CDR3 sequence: CASSPSQGPYEQYF. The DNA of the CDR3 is TGTGCCAGCAGCCCCAGCCAGGGCCCCTACGAGCAGTACTTC.